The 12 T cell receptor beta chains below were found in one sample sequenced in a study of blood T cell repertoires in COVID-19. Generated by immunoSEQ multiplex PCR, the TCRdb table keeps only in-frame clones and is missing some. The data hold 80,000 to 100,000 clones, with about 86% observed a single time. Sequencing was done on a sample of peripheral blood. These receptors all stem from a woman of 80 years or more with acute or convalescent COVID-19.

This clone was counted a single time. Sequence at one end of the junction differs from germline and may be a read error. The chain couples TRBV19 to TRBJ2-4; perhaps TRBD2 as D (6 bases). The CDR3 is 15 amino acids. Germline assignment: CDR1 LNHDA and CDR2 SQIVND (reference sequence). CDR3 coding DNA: TGTGCCAGTAGTCCTCCCCCGGGGGTCAAAAACATTCAGTACTTT. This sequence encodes CASSPPPGVKNIQYF.

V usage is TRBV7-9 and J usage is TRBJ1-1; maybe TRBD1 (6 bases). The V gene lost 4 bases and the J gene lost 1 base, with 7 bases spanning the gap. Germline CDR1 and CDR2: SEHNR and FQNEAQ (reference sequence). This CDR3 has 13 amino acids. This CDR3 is CASSWTANTEAFF. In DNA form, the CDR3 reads TGTGCCAGCAGCTGGACAGCGAACACTGAAGCTTTCTTT. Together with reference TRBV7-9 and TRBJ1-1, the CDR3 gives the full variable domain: DTGVSQNPRHKITKRGQNVTFRCDPISEHNRLYWYRQTLGQGPEFLTYFQNEAQLEKSRLLSDRFSAERPKGSFSTLEIQRTEQGDSAMYLCASSWTANTEAFFGQGTRLTVV.

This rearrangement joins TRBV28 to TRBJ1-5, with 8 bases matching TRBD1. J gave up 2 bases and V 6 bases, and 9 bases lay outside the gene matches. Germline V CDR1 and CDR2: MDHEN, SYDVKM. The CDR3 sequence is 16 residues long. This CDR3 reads CASSTPTGDGNQPQHF. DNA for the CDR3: TGTGCCAGCAGCACCCCGACAGGGGATGGCAATCAGCCCCAGCATTTT.

CDR3 sequence (DNA): TGTGCCAGCAGTGACGAGGCGAACACCGGGGAGCTGTTTTTT. It is translated as CASSDEANTGELFF. The chain joins TRBV6-4 to TRBJ2-2; D gene uncertain. V gave up 2 bases and J gave up 0 bases, with 4 bases separating them. In germline, CDR1 is MRHNA, CDR2 SNTAGT. The CDR3 sequence is 14 residues long.

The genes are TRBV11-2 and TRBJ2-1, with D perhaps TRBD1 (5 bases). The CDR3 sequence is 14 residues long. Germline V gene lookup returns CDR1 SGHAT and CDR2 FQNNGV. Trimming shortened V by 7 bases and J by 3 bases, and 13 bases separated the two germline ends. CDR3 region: CASMTDFFYNEQFF. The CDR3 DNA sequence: TGTGCCAGCATGACAGACTTCTTCTACAATGAGCAGTTCTTC.

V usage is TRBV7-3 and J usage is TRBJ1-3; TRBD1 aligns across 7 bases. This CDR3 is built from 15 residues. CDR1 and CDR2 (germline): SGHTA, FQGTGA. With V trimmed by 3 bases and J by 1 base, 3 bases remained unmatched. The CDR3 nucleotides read TGTGCCAGCAGCTTTGCAGGGGGGTCTGGAAACACCATATATTTT. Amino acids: CASSFAGGSGNTIYF.

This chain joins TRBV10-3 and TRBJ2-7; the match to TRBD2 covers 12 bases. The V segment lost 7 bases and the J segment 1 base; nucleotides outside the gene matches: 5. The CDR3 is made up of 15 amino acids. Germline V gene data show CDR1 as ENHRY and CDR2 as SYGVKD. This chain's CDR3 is CAITLGTSGSYEQYF. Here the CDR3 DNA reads TGTGCCATCACTCTTGGGACTAGCGGGTCCTACGAGCAGTACTTC.

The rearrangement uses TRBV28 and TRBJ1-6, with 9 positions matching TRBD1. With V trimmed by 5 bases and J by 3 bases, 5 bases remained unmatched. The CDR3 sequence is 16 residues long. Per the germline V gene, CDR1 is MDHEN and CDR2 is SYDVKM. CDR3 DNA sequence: TGTGCCAGCAGTCCATCGACAGGGGGCTATAATTCACCCCTCCACTTT. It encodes CASSPSTGGYNSPLHF.

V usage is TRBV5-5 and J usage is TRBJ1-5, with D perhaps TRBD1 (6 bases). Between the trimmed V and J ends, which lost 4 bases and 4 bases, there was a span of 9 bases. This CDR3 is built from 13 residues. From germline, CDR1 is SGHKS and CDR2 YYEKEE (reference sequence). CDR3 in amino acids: CASSKGENQPQHF. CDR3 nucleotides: TGTGCCAGCAGCAAGGGGGAGAATCAGCCCCAGCATTTT.

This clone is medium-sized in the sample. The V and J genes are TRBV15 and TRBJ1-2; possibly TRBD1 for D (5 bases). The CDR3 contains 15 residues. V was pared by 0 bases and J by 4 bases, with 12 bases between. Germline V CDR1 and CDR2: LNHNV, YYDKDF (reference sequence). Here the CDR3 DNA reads TGTGCCACCAGCAGAGATTCTCAGGGTTCCTATGGCTACACCTTC. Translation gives CATSRDSQGSYGYTF.

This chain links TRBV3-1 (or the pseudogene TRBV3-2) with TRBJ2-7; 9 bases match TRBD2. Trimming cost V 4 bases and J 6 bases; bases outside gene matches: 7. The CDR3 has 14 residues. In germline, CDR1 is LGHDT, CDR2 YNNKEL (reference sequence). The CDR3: CASSPFAGGGEQYF. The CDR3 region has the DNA TGTGCCAGCAGCCCATTTGCGGGGGGGGGCGAGCAGTACTTC.

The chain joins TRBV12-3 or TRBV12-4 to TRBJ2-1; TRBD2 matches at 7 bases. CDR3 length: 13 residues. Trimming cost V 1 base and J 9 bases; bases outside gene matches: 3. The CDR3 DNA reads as TGTGCCAGCAGTTTAGGGTGGGGGGGTGAGCAGTTCTTC. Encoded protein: CASSLGWGGEQFF.